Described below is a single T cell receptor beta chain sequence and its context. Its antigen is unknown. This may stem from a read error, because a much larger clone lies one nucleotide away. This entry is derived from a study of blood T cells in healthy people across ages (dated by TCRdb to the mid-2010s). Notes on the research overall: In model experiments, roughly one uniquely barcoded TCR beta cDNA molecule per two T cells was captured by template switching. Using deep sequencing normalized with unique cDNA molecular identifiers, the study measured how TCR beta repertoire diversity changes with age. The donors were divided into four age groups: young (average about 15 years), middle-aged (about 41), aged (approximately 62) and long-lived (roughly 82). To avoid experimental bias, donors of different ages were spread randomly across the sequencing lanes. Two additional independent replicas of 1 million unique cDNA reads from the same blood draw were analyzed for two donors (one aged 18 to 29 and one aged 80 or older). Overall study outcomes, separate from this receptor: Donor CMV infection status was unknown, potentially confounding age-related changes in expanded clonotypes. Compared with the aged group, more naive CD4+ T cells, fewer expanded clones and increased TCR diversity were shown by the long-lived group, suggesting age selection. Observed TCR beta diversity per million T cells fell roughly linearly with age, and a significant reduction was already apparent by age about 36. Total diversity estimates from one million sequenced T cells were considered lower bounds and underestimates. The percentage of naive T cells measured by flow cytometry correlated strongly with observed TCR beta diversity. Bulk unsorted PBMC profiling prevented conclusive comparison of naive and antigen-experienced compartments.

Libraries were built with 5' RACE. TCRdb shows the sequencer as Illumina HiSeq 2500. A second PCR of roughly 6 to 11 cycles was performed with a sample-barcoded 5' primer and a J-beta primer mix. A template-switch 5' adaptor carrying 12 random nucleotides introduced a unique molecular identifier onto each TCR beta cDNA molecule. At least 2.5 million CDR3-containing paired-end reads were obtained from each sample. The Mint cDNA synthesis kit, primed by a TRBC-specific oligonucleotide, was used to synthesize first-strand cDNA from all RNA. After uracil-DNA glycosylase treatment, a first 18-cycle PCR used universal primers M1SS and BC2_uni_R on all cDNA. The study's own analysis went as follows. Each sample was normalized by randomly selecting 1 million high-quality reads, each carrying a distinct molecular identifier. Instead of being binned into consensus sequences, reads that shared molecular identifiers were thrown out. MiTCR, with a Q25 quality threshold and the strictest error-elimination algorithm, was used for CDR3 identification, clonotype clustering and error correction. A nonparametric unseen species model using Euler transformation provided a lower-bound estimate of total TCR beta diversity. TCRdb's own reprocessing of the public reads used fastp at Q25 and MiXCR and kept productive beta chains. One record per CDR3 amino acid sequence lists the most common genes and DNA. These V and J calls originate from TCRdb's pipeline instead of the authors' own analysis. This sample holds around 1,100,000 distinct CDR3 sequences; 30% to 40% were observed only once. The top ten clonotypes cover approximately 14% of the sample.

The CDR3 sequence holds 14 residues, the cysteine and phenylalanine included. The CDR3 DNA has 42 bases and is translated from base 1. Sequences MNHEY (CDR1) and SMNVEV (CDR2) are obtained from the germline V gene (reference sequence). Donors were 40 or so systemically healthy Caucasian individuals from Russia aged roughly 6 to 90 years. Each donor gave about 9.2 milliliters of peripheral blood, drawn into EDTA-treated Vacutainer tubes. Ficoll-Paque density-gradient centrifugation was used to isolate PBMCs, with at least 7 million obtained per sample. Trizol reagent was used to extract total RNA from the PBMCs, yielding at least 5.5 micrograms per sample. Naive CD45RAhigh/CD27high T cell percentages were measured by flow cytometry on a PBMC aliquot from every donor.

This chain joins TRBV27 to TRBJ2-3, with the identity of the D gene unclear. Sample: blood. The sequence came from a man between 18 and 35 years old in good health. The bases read TGTGCCAGCAGCCCTAATACAAGAGCAGATACGCGGTATTTT. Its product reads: CASSPNTRADTRYF.